Listed below are T cell receptor beta chains from one sample, sequenced in a study of radiotherapy plus CTLA-4 blockade in lung cancer. Some clones are missing from TCRdb's copy, which holds only in-frame ones; the method was immunoSEQ multiplex PCR. The sample gives around 71,000 clones, 76% of which show up once; 15% to 20% is in the top ten. Sequencing used peripheral blood, obtained from a patient treated with radiotherapy plus ipilimumab. Receptors originate from a human donor with non-small cell lung cancer whose response to radiotherapy plus ipilimumab could not be evaluated. Some clones in this sample may be carry-over from other donors' samples. Both conserved end residues are part of each CDR3. D genes are given only for firm matches. Size values are once, few and many counts, or a class for expanded clones, and some rows have none.

clone size,D gene,V gene,J gene,CDR3 DNA,CDR3 protein
once,.,TRBV7-2,TRBJ2-2,TGTGCCAGCAGCGCCCCGAGCTTATCCGGGGAGCTGTTTTTT,CASSAPSLSGELFF
.,TRBD2,TRBV29-1,TRBJ2-7,TGCAGCGCGGGGGGTTCCTACGAGCAGTACTTC,CSAGGSYEQYF
few,.,TRBV2,TRBJ1-4,TGTGCCAGCTGGGGTCCTAGGGAGGGAAAACTGTTTTTT,CASWGPREGKLFF
once,TRBD1,TRBV7-2,TRBJ1-6,TGTGCCAGCAGCTCCCAATGGGGACAGGGGAATTCACCCCTCCACTTT,CASSSQWGQGNSPLHF
.,.,TRBV5-6,TRBJ2-5,TGTGCCAGCAGCCGGACTTTCCAAGAGACCCAGTACTTC,CASSRTFQETQYF
.,.,TRBV29-1,TRBJ2-3,TGCAGCGTTGGGTTAGCAACGAGCACAGATACGCAGTATTTT,CSVGLATSTDTQYF
once,.,TRBV25-1,TRBJ1-5,TGTGCCAGCAGCCCCCTGGAGGGCCAGCCCCAGCATTTT,CASSPLEGQPQHF
.,.,TRBV12-5,TRBJ2-7,TGTGCTAGTGGTTTGGAACTAAACCCAGGGGCACCTTTGAGGGAGCAGTACTTC,CASGLELNPGAPLREQYF
.,TRBD1,TRBV5-1,TRBJ2-5,TGCGCCAGCAGCTTATTACAGGGGGCCCAAGAGACCCAGTACTTC,CASSLLQGAQETQYF
.,.,TRBV4-1,TRBJ2-1,TGCGCCAGCAGCCAAGATCTGGGAGGTGGGGGAGAGTATTACAATGAGCAGTTCTTC,CASSQDLGGGGEYYNEQFF
.,TRBD2,TRBV7-6,TRBJ2-7,TGTGCCAGCAGCGCGGGACTAGCAGCCTACGAGCAGTACTTC,CASSAGLAAYEQYF
once,TRBD1,TRBV28,TRBJ2-7,TGTGCCAGCAGTGGGGGACAGAGGATTCACCACTTC,CASSGGQRIHHF
.,.,TRBV28,TRBJ1-5,TGTGCCAGCTCCCCCGGATGGAGCTTCAATCAGCCCCAGCATTTT,CASSPGWSFNQPQHF
.,.,TRBV7-8,TRBJ1-1,TGTGCCAGCAGCTTACAGTTGAACACTGAAGCTTTCTTT,CASSLQLNTEAFF
.,.,TRBV5-6,TRBJ1-2,TGTGCCAGCAGCTTAACAGGTTTGAACTATGGCTACACCTTC,CASSLTGLNYGYTF
.,TRBD1,TRBV10-3,TRBJ1-2,TGTGCCATCCATGGCCCCCGGGGACAGGGCCCGGCCGATCAGGGCTACACCTTC,CAIHGPRGQGPADQGYTF